The 21 T cell receptor beta chains in this list originate from one sample, sequenced in a study of patients and donors after allogeneic stem cell transplantation. TCRdb re-called the RT-PCR reads with MiXCR, one entry per CDR3 protein. The sample consists of some 160,000 distinct CDR3 sequences, more than 20% of them appearing once. The sequenced material came from blood, either unsorted or a sorted T cell fraction (not recorded which). These receptors originate from a human donor who was either an allogeneic HSCT recipient or a stem cell or donor lymphocyte infusion donor (not recorded which). It is not recorded whose cells these are; they may come from a transplant donor.

The chain employs TRBV6-2 or TRBV6-3 and TRBJ2-2, with 8 bases aligning to TRBD2. Germline trimming cut 5 bases from V and 6 bases from J; bases unmatched to any gene: 8. This CDR3 is built from 15 residues. Germline V gives CDR1 MNHEY, CDR2 SVGEGT. Written as DNA, the CDR3 is TGTGCCAGCAGTCGACTAGCGATAAATCCCGGGGAGCTGTTTTTT. This translates into CASSRLAINPGELFF.

The chain links TRBV9 to TRBJ2-7; 9 nucleotides line up with TRBD2. The V and J ends lost 0 bases and 2 bases, in that order; junction bases with no gene match: 6. This CDR3 spans 16 amino acids. Per germline, CDR1 SGDLS and CDR2 YYNGEE. This CDR3 reads CASSVAPSGKTYEQYF. CDR3 DNA sequence: TGTGCCAGCAGCGTAGCTCCTAGCGGGAAAACCTACGAGCAGTACTTC.

This clonotype was observed a handful of times. This chain uses TRBV20-1 with TRBJ2-3; TRBD2 agrees at 12 bases. The CDR3 extends over 19 amino acids. V dropped 1 base and J dropped 0; count of bases not matched to a gene: 11. The V gene's germline CDR1 is DFQATT and CDR2 SNEGSKA (reference sequence). The CDR3: CSARGASGRAFSSTDTQYF. The CDR3 region has the DNA TGCAGTGCTAGAGGGGCTAGCGGGAGGGCCTTCTCTAGCACAGATACGCAGTATTTT.

This clonotype was detected ten times or more. The V and J genes are TRBV7-9 and TRBJ1-1, with D possibly matching TRBD1 (6 bases). Trimming stripped 5 bases from V and 7 bases from J, with 11 bases between. Germline V lookup: CDR1 SEHNR, CDR2 FQNEAQ (reference sequence). This CDR3 has 12 amino acids. The CDR3 here is CASSRKQGEAFF. The CDR3 DNA reads TGTGCCAGCAGCCGTAAACAGGGTGAAGCTTTCTTT.

This clonotype was picked up a small number of times. The chain carries TRBV2 and TRBJ2-7; maybe TRBD2 (6 bases). In germline, CDR1 is SNHLY, CDR2 FYNNEI. Trimming left V 3 bases short and J 2 bases short, with 14 bases between. The CDR3 totals 15 residues. As DNA, the CDR3 is TGTGCCAGCAGTGATAGTTTGCGGGGACCCTACGAGCAGTACTTC. Translation: CASSDSLRGPYEQYF.

In this sample, this clonotype turned up a few times. The chain carries TRBV5-1 and TRBJ2-7; D ambiguous. The CDR3 runs 12 residues. The germline gives CDR1 SGHRS, CDR2 YFSETQ. V lost 2 bases, J lost 4 bases, and 7 bases lay in between. Here the CDR3 reads CASSFYKYEQYF. CDR3 bases: TGCGCCAGCAGCTTCTACAAGTACGAGCAGTACTTC.

This clonotype was recorded at least ten times. The chain recombines TRBV18 with TRBJ2-7; D not resolved. Germline CDR1 KGHSH, CDR2 LQKENI. V lost 1 base, J lost 3 bases, and 10 bases lay in between. CDR3 length equals 14 residues. CDR3 sequence (DNA): TGTGCCAGCTCACCACAAGGAGACAACTACGAGCAGTACTTC. Translation gives CASSPQGDNYEQYF.

This chain uses TRBV10-3 with TRBJ2-7; 9 bases fit TRBD1. The V and J ends lost 4 bases and 5 bases, in that order; junction bases with no gene match: 9. Germline V lookup: CDR1 ENHRY, CDR2 SYGVKD. The CDR3 has 15 residues. The CDR3 nucleotides read TGTGCCATCAGTGTCCGGGACAGGGTGGTGGACGAGCAGTACTTC. It is translated as CAISVRDRVVDEQYF.

This clonotype was detected a few times. The chain combines TRBV29-1 with TRBJ2-7, with D maybe TRBD2 (5 bases). CDR1 and CDR2 (germline): SQVTM, ANQGSEA. The V end was cut by 6 bases, the J end by 3 bases, with 15 bases between. The CDR3 loop spans 13 amino acids. This CDR3 reads CSVGEDSNYEQYF. As DNA, the CDR3 is TGCAGCGTAGGTGAGGACTCGAACTACGAGCAGTACTTC.

With regard to this clonotype: Here the CDR3 omits its conserved ending phenylalanine or tryptophan, so a read error is the likely source. The chain carries TRBV9 and TRBJ1-2, with D possibly being TRBD1 (5 bases). This CDR3 contains 14 residues. Germline assignment: CDR1 SGDLS and CDR2 YYNGEE. V was clipped by 3 bases and J by 4 bases, with 13 bases between them. The CDR3 reads CASSAQGRSYGYTS. The CDR3 nucleotides read TGTGCCAGCAGCGCCCAGGGTAGGAGCTATGGCTACACCTCC.

The V gene is TRBV20-1, the J gene TRBJ1-2; D might be TRBD1 (5 bases). The V end lost 3 bases, the J end lost 7 bases, and 12 bases lay between the germline ends. CDR3 length equals 12 residues. Germline V lookup: CDR1 DFQATT, CDR2 SNEGSKA (reference sequence). CDR3 nucleotides: TGCAGTGCTAGCGGGCAGGGAGGTGGCTACACCTTC. Translation: CSASGQGGGYTF.

This clonotype was recorded at least ten times. The chain links TRBV11-2 to TRBJ1-1; D ambiguous. This CDR3 has 12 amino acids. The germline V and J ends were trimmed by 1 base and 5 bases, with 5 bases remaining between them. Germline values: CDR1 SGHAT, CDR2 FQNNGV. The CDR3 spells CASSLGTTEAFF. The CDR3 nucleotides are TGTGCCAGCAGCTTAGGTACTACTGAAGCTTTCTTT. The full variable domain, rest sourced from reference TRBV11-2 and TRBJ1-1, is EAGVAQSPRYKIIEKRQSVAFWCNPISGHATLYWYQQILGQGPKLLIQFQNNGVVDDSQLPKDRFSAERLKGVDSTLKIQPAKLEDSAVYLCASSLGTTEAFFGQGTRLTVV.

The chain joins TRBV4-1 to TRBJ2-3; 11 bases fit TRBD2. The CDR3 spans 17 residues. The V segment lost 2 bases and the J segment 4 bases; nucleotides outside the gene matches: 8. Per germline, CDR1 MGHRA and CDR2 YSYEKL. CDR3: CASSQRELAGGADTQYF. CDR3 coding DNA: TGCGCCAGCAGCCAACGCGAATTAGCGGGGGGGGCAGATACGCAGTATTTT.

This clonotype was seen only a few times. The V and J genes are TRBV12-3 or TRBV12-4 and TRBJ1-5; TRBD1 matches 7 bases. The CDR3 is made up of 15 amino acids. Trimming at V came to 7 bases and at J to 3 bases, leaving 9 bases not matched to a gene. CDR3 nucleotide sequence: TGTGCCAGCACCCCAGGGGGGCCCTTCAATCAGCCCCAGCATTTT. This codes for CASTPGGPFNQPQHF.

At least ten counts were recorded for this clonotype. V usage is TRBV7-9 and J usage is TRBJ1-1; D is unclear. With 6 bases removed from V and 3 bases from J, the gap between germline ends came to 8 bases. CDR3 length equals 12 residues. CDR1 is SEHNR and CDR2 is FQNEAQ in the germline V gene (reference sequence). CDR3 coding DNA: TGTGCCAGCAGTTCCGGGTACACTGAAGCTTTCTTT. Its protein product is CASSSGYTEAFF.

This clonotype was recorded at least ten times. V and J are TRBV12-3 or TRBV12-4 and TRBJ1-2, with TRBD1 as a possible D gene (6 bases). V lost 3 bases, J lost 3 bases, and 11 bases lay in between. The length of the CDR3 is 14 residues. The chain's CDR3 is CASSFQGRDYGYTF. CDR3 bases: TGTGCCAGCAGTTTCCAGGGGCGGGACTATGGCTACACCTTC.

The chain employs TRBV4-3 and TRBJ2-1; 9 bases fit TRBD2. Trimming cost V 0 bases and J 12 bases; bases outside gene matches: 12. Germline lookup yields CDR1 LGHNA and CDR2 YSLEER. This CDR3 has 16 amino acids. Here the CDR3 reads CASSQELLAGGSLQFF. CDR3 coding DNA: TGCGCCAGCAGCCAAGAATTACTAGCGGGTGGATCTTTGCAGTTCTTC.

The chain carries TRBV15 and TRBJ1-2; weak D call: TRBD1 (6 bases). V shed 1 base and J shed 4 bases, with 13 bases lying between them. The CDR3 length is 15 residues. The V gene's germline CDR1 is LNHNV and CDR2 YYDKDF (reference sequence). CDR3 region: CATSRGPGAGYGYTF. Written as DNA, the CDR3 is TGTGCCACCAGCAGAGGTCCGGGGGCGGGCTATGGCTACACCTTC.

This clonotype was detected ten times or more. The V and J genes are TRBV3-1 and TRBJ1-2; the D gene is possibly TRBD1 (6 bases). The length of the CDR3 is 12 residues. In germline, CDR1 is LGHDT, CDR2 YNNKEL (reference sequence). V lost 4 bases and J lost 6, with 9 bases in between. The CDR3, as DNA: TGTGCCAGCAGCCTAGGGGGTGATGGCTACACCTTC. Translated, it gives CASSLGGDGYTF.

The CDR3 bases are TGCAGCGTATCGGTACAGGAAAAATCCGAGCAGTTCTTC. Translating gives CSVSVQEKSEQFF. The J gene is TRBJ2-1, the V gene TRBV29-1, with a weak D call TRBD1 (5 bases). CDR3 size: 13 residues. Trimming cost V 6 bases and J 10 bases, with 19 bases left between them. From germline, CDR1 is SQVTM and CDR2 ANQGSEA.

This clonotype was seen more than once but under ten times. This rearrangement joins TRBV5-1 to TRBJ1-6; D gene unclear. The length of the CDR3 is 16 residues. V was pared by 0 bases and J by 7 bases, with 14 bases between. Per the germline V gene, CDR1 is SGHRS and CDR2 is YFSETQ. Here the CDR3 reads CASSLEPRAGNSPLHF. CDR3 nucleotides: TGCGCCAGCAGCTTGGAGCCGAGAGCTGGAAATTCACCCCTCCACTTT.